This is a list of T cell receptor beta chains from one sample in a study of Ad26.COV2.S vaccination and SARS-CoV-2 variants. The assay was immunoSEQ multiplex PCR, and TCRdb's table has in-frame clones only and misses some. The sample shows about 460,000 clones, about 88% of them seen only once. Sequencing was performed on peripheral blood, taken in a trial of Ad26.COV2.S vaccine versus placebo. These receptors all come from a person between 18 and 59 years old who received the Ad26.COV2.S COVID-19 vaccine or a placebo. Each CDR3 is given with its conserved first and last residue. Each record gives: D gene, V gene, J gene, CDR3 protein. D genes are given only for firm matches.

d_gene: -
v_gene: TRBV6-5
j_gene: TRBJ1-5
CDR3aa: CASRDWGVYQPQHF

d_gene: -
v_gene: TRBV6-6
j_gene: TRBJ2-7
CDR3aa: CASASERFLDEQYF

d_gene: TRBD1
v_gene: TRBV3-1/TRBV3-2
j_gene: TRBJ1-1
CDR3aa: CASSRGQVIYEAFF

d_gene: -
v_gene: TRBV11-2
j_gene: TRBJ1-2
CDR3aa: CASSLYYYGYTF

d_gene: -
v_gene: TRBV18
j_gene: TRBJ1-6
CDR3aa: CASSPPSGRLSSYNSPLHF

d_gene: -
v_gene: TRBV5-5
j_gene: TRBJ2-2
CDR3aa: CASSLVHSQVLVGELFF

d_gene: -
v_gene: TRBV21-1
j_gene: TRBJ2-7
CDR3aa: CASSRYETGLRDHEQYF

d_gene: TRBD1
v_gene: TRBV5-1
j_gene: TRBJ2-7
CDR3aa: CASYETGTGAYEQYF

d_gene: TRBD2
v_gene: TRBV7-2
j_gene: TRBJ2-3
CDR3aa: CASSLAIAGRTDTQYF

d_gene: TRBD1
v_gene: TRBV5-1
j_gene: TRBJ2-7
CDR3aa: CASSLAYGTDAYEQYF

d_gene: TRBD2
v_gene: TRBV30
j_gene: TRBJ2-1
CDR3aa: CAWSERGLAGANEQFF

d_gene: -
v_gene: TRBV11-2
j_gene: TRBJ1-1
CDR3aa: CASSPDLMNTEAFF

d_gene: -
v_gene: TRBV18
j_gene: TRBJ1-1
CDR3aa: CASSPPAGEAFF

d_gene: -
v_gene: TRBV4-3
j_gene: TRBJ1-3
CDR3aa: CASSQSTGPPGNTIYF

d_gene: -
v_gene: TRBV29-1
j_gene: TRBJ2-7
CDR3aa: CSVEGGASSSYEQYF

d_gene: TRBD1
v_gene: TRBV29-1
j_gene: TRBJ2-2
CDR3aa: CSVEGTGAKNTGELFF